These 18 T cell receptor beta chains originate from one sample sequenced in a study of cytomegalovirus exposure and HLA in healthy donors. Data came from immunoSEQ multiplex PCR; TCRdb stores just in-frame clones and leaves some out. The sample holds 140,000 to 150,000 clones; roughly 86% are singletons and the top ten take 4.5% to 5.5%. The source material was PBMCs. The receptors shown here come from a man aged 18 to 35 in good health and CMV-seropositive.

This rearrangement joins TRBV9 to TRBJ2-1; TRBD1 matches 9 bases. Germline-derived CDR1 and CDR2 are SGDLS and YYNGEE. After removal of 0 bases from V and 6 bases from J, the junction contained 4 bases not matched to a gene. This CDR3 is 15 amino acids long. CDR3 nucleotide sequence: TGTGCCAGCAGCGTAGAGGGGACAGGGTTCAATGAGCAGTTCTTC. Encoded protein: CASSVEGTGFNEQFF.

The chain employs TRBV4-1 and TRBJ2-7, with a tentative D call TRBD1 (6 bases). The CDR3 is 16 amino acids. The V and J ends lost 4 bases and 4 bases respectively, with 20 bases between them. Germline assignment: CDR1 MGHRA and CDR2 YSYEKL. The CDR3 nucleotides read TGCGCCAGCAGCCCCCAGGGGTTCGGAGTTCGTTACGAGCAGTACTTC. Its translation: CASSPQGFGVRYEQYF.

The genes are TRBV4-1 and TRBJ2-7, with 11 bases lining up with TRBD1. V lost 5 bases to trimming and J lost 3 bases; unmatched junction nucleotides: 6. The CDR3 covers 15 residues. The V gene's germline CDR1 is MGHRA and CDR2 YSYEKL. In nucleotides, the CDR3 is TGCGCCAGCAGCTCTCCGGGACAGGGGGTCTACGAGCAGTACTTC. Protein product: CASSSPGQGVYEQYF.

This clone has just a few counts. The CDR3 DNA sequence: TGCGCCAGCAGCCCAGATGGGACAGGGGACCACGAGCAGTACTTC. Protein: CASSPDGTGDHEQYF. The chain has TRBV5-1 and TRBJ2-7; 10 bases are a match to TRBD1. Germline assignment: CDR1 SGHRS and CDR2 YFSETQ. The CDR3 is made up of 15 amino acids. The J segment lost 5 bases and the V segment lost 4 bases, leaving 9 bases of the junction unmatched.

The chain joins TRBV6-4 to TRBJ2-4, with D possibly TRBD1 on 5 matching bases. With 6 bases removed from V and 5 bases from J, the gap between germline ends came to 14 bases. Germline loops: CDR1 MRHNA, CDR2 SNTAGT. CDR3 size: 14 residues. In nucleotides, the CDR3 is TGTGCCAGCAGCAAGGGGATAGAAGAAAACATTCAGTACTTC. Its protein product is CASSKGIEENIQYF.

CDR3 loop: CASSAGTGGGYGYTF. CDR3 nucleotide sequence: TGTGCCAGCAGCGCGGGGACAGGGGGCGGGTATGGCTACACCTTC. The chain employs TRBV9 and TRBJ1-2, with 12 positions matching TRBD1. CDR1 is SGDLS, CDR2 YYNGEE, per germline. V shed 3 bases and J 5 bases; nucleotides not matched to a gene: 5. This CDR3 region has 15 residues.

V is TRBV7-9 and J is TRBJ1-5, with 7 positions matching TRBD1. Unmatched junction bases numbered 11, after V lost 1 base and J lost 5 bases. Germline CDR1 is SEHNR and CDR2 is FQNEAQ (reference sequence). The CDR3 consists of 17 residues. The CDR3 DNA follows: TGTGCCAGCAGCTTAGGACAGGGCCTAAGCCCCCATCAGCCCCAGCATTTT. This codes for CASSLGQGLSPHQPQHF.

This chain uses TRBV25-1 with TRBJ2-1, with 9 nucleotides matching TRBD1. Germline CDR1 is MGHDK and CDR2 is SYGVNS. The V segment lost 10 bases and the J segment 6 bases; nucleotides outside the gene matches: 16. The length of the CDR3 is 16 residues. This CDR3 is CATSKGGTGRFNEQFF. In nucleotides, the CDR3 is TGTGCCACCTCTAAGGGGGGGACAGGGCGTTTCAATGAGCAGTTCTTC.

This chain joins TRBV19 and TRBJ1-1; no firm D call. The CDR3 is made up of 14 amino acids. V lost 1 base to trimming and J lost 4 bases, with 10 bases between them. CDR1 LNHDA and CDR2 SQIVND come from the germline V gene (reference sequence). The CDR3 reads CASSIVPRGTEAFF. CDR3 DNA sequence: TGTGCCAGTAGTATAGTTCCCCGGGGCACTGAAGCTTTCTTT. The full variable domain, rest sourced from reference TRBV19 and TRBJ1-1, is DGGITQSPKYLFRKEGQNVTLSCEQNLNHDAMYWYRQDPGQGLRLIYYSQIVNDFQKGDIAEGYSVSREKKESFPLTVTSAQKNPTAFYLCASSIVPRGTEAFFGQGTRLTVV.

The genes are TRBV5-1 and TRBJ2-3; 11 nucleotides align to TRBD2. The CDR3 is 17 amino acids. Germline V gene lookup returns CDR1 SGHRS and CDR2 YFSETQ. Trimming at V came to 0 bases and at J to 0 bases, leaving 3 bases not matched to a gene. CDR3 in DNA: TGCGCCAGCAGCTTGGCTAGCGGGGGGTTTAGCACAGATACGCAGTATTTT. Its translation: CASSLASGGFSTDTQYF.

The J gene is TRBJ1-2, the V gene TRBV12-5; TRBD1 is a possible D gene (6 bases). In germline, CDR1 is LGHNT, CDR2 FRNRAP. CDR3 length: 16 residues. V was pared by 0 bases and J by 3 bases, with 14 bases between. The CDR3 is CASGLVDREGDYGYTF. CDR3 bases: TGTGCTAGTGGTTTGGTAGACAGAGAGGGGGACTATGGCTACACCTTC.

The CDR3 DNA reads TGTGCCACCCGGACAGGGGGTAGGAATGAGCAGTTCTTC. Protein product: CATRTGGRNEQFF. The chain uses TRBV28 and TRBJ2-1; 10 bases match TRBD1. CDR3 size: 13 residues. Germline V gene sequence: CDR1 MDHEN, CDR2 SYDVKM. Trimming at V came to 10 bases and at J to 7 bases, leaving 7 bases not matched to a gene.

The chain combines TRBV2 with TRBJ2-2, with D tentatively TRBD1 (6 bases). Trimming shortened V by 10 bases and J by 3 bases, and 9 bases separated the two germline ends. This CDR3 has 12 amino acids. CDR1 SNHLY and CDR2 FYNNEI come from the germline V gene. The CDR3 reads CATQGDTGELFF. The CDR3 DNA sequence: TGTGCCACACAGGGAGACACCGGGGAGCTGTTTTTT.

V and J are TRBV5-5 and TRBJ1-1, with D tentatively TRBD1 (6 bases). This CDR3 contains 15 residues. V was trimmed by 1 base and J by 6 bases, leaving 16 bases between them. Germline loops: CDR1 SGHKS, CDR2 YYEKEE (reference sequence). In DNA, the CDR3 is TGTGCCAGCAGCTTGTTTGACGAGGGGGTGGCTGAAGCTTTCTTT. The encoded protein is CASSLFDEGVAEAFF.

The rearrangement links TRBV5-1 to TRBJ2-5; TRBD1 aligns across 8 bases. Trimming removed 0 bases from V and 5 bases from J; junction bases left unmatched: 6. Germline V CDR1 and CDR2: SGHRS, YFSETQ. The CDR3 contains 15 residues. This chain's CDR3 is CASSLGDRRGETQYF. CDR3 DNA sequence: TGCGCCAGCAGCTTGGGGGACAGGCGTGGGGAGACCCAGTACTTC.

The chain recombines TRBV6-1 with TRBJ1-1; a possible D gene is TRBD1 (5 bases). CDR3 length: 12 amino acids. From germline, CDR1 is MNHNS and CDR2 SASEGT. The ends were cut back, 6 bases at V and 4 bases at J, with 9 bases in the middle. The CDR3 here is CASRGLVTEAFF. CDR3 bases: TGTGCCAGCAGGGGGCTGGTCACTGAAGCTTTCTTT.

CDR3 protein: CASSGGPNTEAFF. The CDR3 nucleotides read TGCGCCAGCTCAGGGGGCCCGAACACTGAAGCTTTCTTT. The V call is TRBV5-1, the J call TRBJ1-1, with TRBD1 matching over 8 bases. J gave up 1 base and V 7 bases, and 3 bases lay outside the gene matches. The length of the CDR3 is 13 residues. Germline lookup yields CDR1 SGHRS and CDR2 YFSETQ.

This rearrangement joins TRBV6-1 to TRBJ1-2; D is uncertain. V lost 2 bases, J lost 1 base, and 5 bases lay in between. The CDR3 runs 13 residues. The germline V gene has CDR1 MNHNS and CDR2 SASEGT. Written as DNA, the CDR3 is TGTGCCAGCAGTGAATTCCTTAACTATGGCTACACCTTC. Encoded protein: CASSEFLNYGYTF.